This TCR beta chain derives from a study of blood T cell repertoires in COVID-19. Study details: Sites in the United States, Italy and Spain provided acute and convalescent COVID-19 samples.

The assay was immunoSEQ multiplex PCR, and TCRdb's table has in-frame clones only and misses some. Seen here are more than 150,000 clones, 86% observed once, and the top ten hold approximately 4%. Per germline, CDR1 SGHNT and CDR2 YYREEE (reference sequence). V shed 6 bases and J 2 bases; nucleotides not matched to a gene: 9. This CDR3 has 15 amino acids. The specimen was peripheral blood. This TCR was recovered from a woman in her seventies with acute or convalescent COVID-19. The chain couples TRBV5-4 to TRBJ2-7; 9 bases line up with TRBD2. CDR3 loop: CASTPVPSGTYEQYF. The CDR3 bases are TGTGCCAGCACCCCGGTTCCTAGCGGGACCTACGAGCAGTACTTC. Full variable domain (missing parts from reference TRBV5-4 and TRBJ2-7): ETGVTQSPTHLIKTRGQQVTLRCSSQSGHNTVSWYQQALGQGPQFIFQYYREEENGRGNFPPRFSGLQFPNYSSELNVNALELDDSALYLCASTPVPSGTYEQYFGPGTRLTVT.